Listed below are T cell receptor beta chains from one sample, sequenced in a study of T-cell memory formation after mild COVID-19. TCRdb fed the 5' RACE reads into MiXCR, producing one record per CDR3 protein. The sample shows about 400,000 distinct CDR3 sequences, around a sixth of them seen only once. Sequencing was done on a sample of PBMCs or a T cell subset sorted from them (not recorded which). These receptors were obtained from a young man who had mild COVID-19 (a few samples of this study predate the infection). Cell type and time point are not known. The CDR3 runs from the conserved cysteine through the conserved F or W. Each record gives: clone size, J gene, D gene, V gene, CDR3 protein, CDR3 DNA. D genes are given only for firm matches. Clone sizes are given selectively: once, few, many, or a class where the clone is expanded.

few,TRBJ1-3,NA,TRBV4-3,CASSQDTGPGNTIYF,TGCGCCAGCAGCCAAGATACGGGCCCAGGAAACACCATATATTTT
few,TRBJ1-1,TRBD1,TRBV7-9,CASSPRQGARGTEAFF,TGTGCCAGCAGCCCTAGACAGGGGGCGCGGGGCACTGAAGCTTTCTTT
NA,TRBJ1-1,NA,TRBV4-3,CASSQDWGLNTEAFF,TGCGCCAGCAGCCAAGATTGGGGGCTGAACACTGAAGCTTTCTTT
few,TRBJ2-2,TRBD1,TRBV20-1,CSAGPGQSLVGELFF,TGCAGTGCCGGGCCGGGACAGTCATTGGTCGGGGAGCTGTTTTTT
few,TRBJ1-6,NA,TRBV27,CASSLPASPLHF,TGTGCCAGCAGTCTTCCTGCTTCACCCCTCCACTTT
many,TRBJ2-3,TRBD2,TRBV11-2,CASSWSGGADTQYF,TGTGCCAGCAGCTGGAGCGGGGGGGCAGATACGCAGTATTTT
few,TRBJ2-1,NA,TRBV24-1,CATSDLGGANEQFF,TGTGCCACCAGTGATTTGGGCGGGGCCAATGAGCAGTTCTTC
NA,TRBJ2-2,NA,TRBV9,CASSVDPPGTGELFF,TGTGCCAGCAGCGTCGATCCCCCCGGGACCGGGGAGCTGTTTTTT
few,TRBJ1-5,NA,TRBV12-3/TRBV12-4,CASILTGNQPQHF,TGTGCCAGCATTCTGACAGGCAATCAGCCCCAGCATTTT
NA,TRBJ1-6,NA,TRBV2,CASSADRPGNSPLHF,TGTGCCAGCAGTGCCGACAGGCCCGGGAATTCACCCCTCCACTTT
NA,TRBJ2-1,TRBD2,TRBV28,CASSTSGLAGGGEQFF,TGTGCCAGCAGTACCTCGGGACTAGCGGGGGGCGGTGAGCAGTTCTTC
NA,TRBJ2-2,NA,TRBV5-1,CASSFEQGTGELFF,TGCGCCAGCAGCTTCGAACAGGGAACCGGGGAGCTGTTTTTT
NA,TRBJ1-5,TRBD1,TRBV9,CASSVEGAHNQPQHF,TGTGCCAGCAGCGTCGAGGGGGCACACAATCAGCCCCAGCATTTT
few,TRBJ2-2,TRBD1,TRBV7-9,CASGGQGRTGELFF,TGTGCCAGCGGAGGACAGGGGCGCACCGGGGAGCTGTTTTTT
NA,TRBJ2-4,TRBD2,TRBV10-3,CAISRGEGKNIQYF,TGTGCCATCAGCCGGGGGGAAGGCAAAAACATTCAGTACTTC
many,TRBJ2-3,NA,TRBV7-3,CASSPGPTDTQYF,TGTGCCAGCAGCCCCGGACCTACCGATACGCAGTATTTT
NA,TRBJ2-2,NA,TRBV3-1,CASSRREAGELFF,TGTGCCAGCAGTCGAAGGGAGGCCGGGGAGCTGTTTTTT
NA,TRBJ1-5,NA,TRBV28,CASSRRRSNQPQHF,TGTGCCAGCAGCCGGAGACGTAGCAATCAGCCCCAGCATTTT
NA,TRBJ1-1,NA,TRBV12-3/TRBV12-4,CASSTGSNTEAFF,TGTGCCAGCAGTACAGGGTCGAACACTGAAGCTTTCTTT
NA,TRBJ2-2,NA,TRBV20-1,CSARVARRGGTGELFF,TGCAGTGCTAGAGTAGCCCGCAGGGGCGGCACCGGGGAGCTGTTTTTT
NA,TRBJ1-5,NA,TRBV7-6,CASSGEQGGVSNQPQHF,TGTGCCAGCAGCGGGGAGCAGGGTGGGGTAAGCAATCAGCCCCAGCATTTT
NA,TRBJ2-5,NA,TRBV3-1,CASSQEEGGWTQYF,TGTGCCAGCAGCCAAGAAGAGGGGGGCTGGACCCAGTACTTC
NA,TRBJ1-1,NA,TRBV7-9,CASKRGEEQMNTEAFF,TGTGCCAGCAAAAGAGGGGAGGAGCAAATGAACACTGAAGCTTTCTTT
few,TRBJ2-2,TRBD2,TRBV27,CASSWTSHGAYGELFF,TGTGCCAGCAGTTGGACTAGTCATGGGGCATACGGGGAGCTGTTTTTT
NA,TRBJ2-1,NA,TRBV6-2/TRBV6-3,CASSYSGPNNEQFF,TGTGCCAGCAGTTACTCGGGACCCAACAATGAGCAGTTCTTC
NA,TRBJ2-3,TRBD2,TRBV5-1,CASRVLAGGADTQYF,TGCGCCAGCAGGGTCCTAGCGGGGGGAGCAGATACGCAGTATTTT
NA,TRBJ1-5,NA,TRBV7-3,CASSSGPHQPQHF,TGTGCCAGCAGCTCCGGGCCCCATCAGCCCCAGCATTTT
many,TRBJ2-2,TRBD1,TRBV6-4,CASSDGRGHSGELFF,TGTGCCAGCAGTGACGGCAGGGGGCATTCCGGGGAGCTGTTTTTT
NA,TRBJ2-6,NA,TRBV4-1,CASSQGASGANVLTF,TGCGCCAGCAGCCAAGGAGCCTCTGGGGCCAACGTCCTGACTTTC
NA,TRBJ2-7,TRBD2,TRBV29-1,CSKPSGSSYEQYF,TGCAGCAAACCTAGCGGGAGCTCCTACGAGCAGTACTTC
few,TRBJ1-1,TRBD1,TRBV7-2,CASSILGGGAAEAFF,TGTGCCAGCAGCATCCTAGGAGGGGGCGCCGCTGAAGCTTTCTTT
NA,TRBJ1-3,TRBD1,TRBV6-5,CASREQGARGNTIYF,TGTGCCAGCAGGGAGCAGGGGGCGCGAGGAAACACCATATATTTT
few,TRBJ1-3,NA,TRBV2,CASSDRGAGNTIYF,TGTGCCAGCAGCGACCGAGGGGCTGGAAACACCATATATTTT
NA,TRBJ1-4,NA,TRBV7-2,CASSFGTRGEKLFF,TGTGCCAGCAGCTTCGGGACACGGGGTGAAAAACTGTTTTTT
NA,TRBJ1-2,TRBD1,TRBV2,CASRADRAYYGYTF,TGTGCCAGCAGAGCCGACAGGGCTTACTATGGCTACACCTTC
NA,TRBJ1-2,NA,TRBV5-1,CASSLAGVRGYTF,TGCGCCAGCAGCTTGGCCGGGGTTCGTGGCTACACCTTC
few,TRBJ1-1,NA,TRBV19,CASSIMFGGSTEAFF,TGTGCCAGTAGTATAATGTTTGGGGGTAGCACTGAAGCTTTCTTT
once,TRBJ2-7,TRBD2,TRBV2,CASSDPSGALGEQYF,TGTGCCAGCAGTGACCCTAGCGGGGCCCTGGGGGAGCAGTACTTC
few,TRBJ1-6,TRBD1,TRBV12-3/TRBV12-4,CASSSTGRSPLHF,TGTGCCAGCAGTTCGACAGGGCGCTCACCCCTCCACTTT
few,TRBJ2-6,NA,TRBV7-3,CASSFSGTTISGANVLTF,TGTGCCAGCAGCTTCTCCGGGACAACTATCTCTGGGGCCAACGTCCTGACTTTC
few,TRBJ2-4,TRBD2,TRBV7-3,CASSLSGGEGIQYF,TGTGCCAGCAGCCTGAGCGGGGGGGAAGGGATTCAGTACTTC
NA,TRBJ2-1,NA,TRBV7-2,CASSPQGIAEQFF,TGTGCCAGCAGCCCACAGGGAATTGCAGAGCAGTTCTTC
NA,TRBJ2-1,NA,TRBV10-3,CAISESGDYNEQFF,TGTGCCATCAGTGAGTCGGGGGATTACAATGAGCAGTTCTTC
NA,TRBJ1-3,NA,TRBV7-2,CASSPLGVGVADTIYF,TGTGCCAGCAGTCCATTAGGCGTCGGGGTTGCGGACACCATATATTTT
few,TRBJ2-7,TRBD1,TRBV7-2,CASSLETGAYEQYF,TGTGCCAGCAGCTTAGAGACAGGGGCCTACGAGCAGTACTTC
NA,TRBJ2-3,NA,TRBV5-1,CASSLSVLSTDTQYF,TGCGCCAGCAGCTTGAGCGTACTAAGTACAGATACGCAGTATTTT
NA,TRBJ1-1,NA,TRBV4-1,CASSQVGGTTEAFF,TGCGCCAGCAGCCAAGTCGGGGGAACCACTGAAGCTTTCTTT
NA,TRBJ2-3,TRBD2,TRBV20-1,CSAGRTSRGDTQYF,TGCAGTGCGGGAAGGACTAGCCGGGGAGATACGCAGTATTTT
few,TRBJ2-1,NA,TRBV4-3,CASSQVGAPGVEQFF,TGCGCCAGCAGCCAAGTCGGAGCGCCAGGGGTTGAGCAGTTCTTC
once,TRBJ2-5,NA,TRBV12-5,CASGSPPGGAQETQYF,TGTGCTAGTGGTTCCCCCCCCGGGGGTGCCCAAGAGACCCAGTACTTC
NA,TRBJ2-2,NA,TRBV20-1,CSARTVSTGELFF,TGCAGTGCTAGAACAGTCAGCACCGGGGAGCTGTTTTTT
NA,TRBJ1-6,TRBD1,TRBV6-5,CASSYHTGGYNSPLHF,TGTGCCAGCAGTTACCACACAGGGGGTTATAATTCACCCCTCCACTTT
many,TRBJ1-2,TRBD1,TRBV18,CASSPNGQGGGYTF,TGTGCCAGCTCACCTAATGGACAGGGTGGAGGCTACACCTTC
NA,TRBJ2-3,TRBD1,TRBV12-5,CASGSSGQGYTDTQYF,TGTGCTAGTGGTTCGTCTGGACAGGGATACACAGATACGCAGTATTTT
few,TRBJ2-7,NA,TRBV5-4,CASSLGRGTAGYDEQYF,TGTGCCAGCAGCTTGGGGAGGGGGACGGCGGGATATGACGAGCAGTACTTC